What follows are 9 T cell receptor beta chains derived from one specimen sequenced in a study of vaccination and CD4 T cells after COVID-19. Sequencing of cultured CD4+ T cell DNA used the Oncomine TCR Beta short-read assay. Genomic DNA was isolated from CD4+ T cells that had been cultured. MiXCR was run by TCRdb on the PCR reads, yielding one entry per CDR3 protein. The sample yields 6,500 to 8,000 distinct CDR3 sequences, about a third seen once. Treatment in this sample: roughly 11-day PBMC culture with coronavirus spike peptide pools or control peptides (ViraFEST assay). Prior to the COVID-19 pandemic (2011-2018), the unexposed donor's CD4+ T cells were collected. For these receptors, no antigen is known. Material: CD4+ T cells from blood, cultured in vitro. These receptor sequences come from a human donor in good health.

The gene calls are TRBV28 and TRBJ1-2, with D perhaps TRBD1 (5 bases). The CDR3 length is 17 residues. The germline gives CDR1 MDHEN, CDR2 SYDVKM. V lost 3 bases and J lost 8, with 25 bases in between. The CDR3 DNA is TGTGCCAGCAGTTTCCGTCTTAGACAGAGGGCCCTTAGGGGCTACACCTTC. Protein sequence: CASSFRLRQRALRGYTF.

This clonotype was counted once. The chain links TRBV11-2 to TRBJ2-7, with 12 bases aligning to TRBD2. In germline, CDR1 is SGHAT, CDR2 FQNNGV. CDR3 size: 14 residues. Unmatched junction bases numbered 2, after V lost 5 bases and J lost 3 bases. The CDR3 sequence is CASSRTSGDYEQYF. CDR3 in DNA: TGTGCCAGCAGCCGGACTAGCGGGGACTACGAGCAGTACTTC.

This clonotype was picked up a small number of times. The V and J genes are TRBV6-1 and TRBJ1-1; D is perhaps TRBD1 (5 bases). V was pared by 2 bases and J by 5 bases, with 12 bases between. Germline CDR1 and CDR2: MNHNS and SASEGT. This CDR3 is built from 14 residues. In nucleotides, the CDR3 is TGTGCCAGCAGTGAAACAGTCAGGGCGACTGAAGCTTTCTTT. It encodes CASSETVRATEAFF.

This clonotype was seen more than once but under ten times. CDR3 residues: CASSIGRGSVTEAFF. The CDR3 region has the DNA TGTGCCAGTAGTATTGGCCGGGGATCGGTGACTGAAGCTTTCTTT. This chain joins TRBV19 and TRBJ1-1; D uncertain. From germline, CDR1 is LNHDA and CDR2 SQIVND (reference sequence). V was pared by 3 bases and J by 5 bases, with 16 bases between. This CDR3 is built from 15 residues.

The chain combines TRBV28 with TRBJ2-3; TRBD2 agrees at 8 bases. J lost 0 bases, V lost 9 bases, and 5 bases had no gene match. Germline V gene data show CDR1 as MDHEN and CDR2 as SYDVKM. The CDR3 runs 14 residues. CDR3 nucleotide sequence: TGTGCCAGTACCTCTAGCGGGAGCACAGATACGCAGTATTTT. It translates to CASTSSGSTDTQYF.

This clonotype has a handful of counts. The chain links TRBV7-8 to TRBJ2-2; 12 nucleotides align to TRBD2. CDR1 is SGHVS and CDR2 is FQNEAQ in the germline V gene. Trimming cost V 4 bases and J 4 bases; bases outside gene matches: 4. There are 16 residues in the CDR3. The CDR3 nucleotides read TGTGCCAGCAGCTCACGACTAGCGGGAGCCACCGGGGAGCTGTTTTTT. It translates to CASSSRLAGATGELFF. Based on the CDR3 plus reference TRBV7-8 and TRBJ2-2, the full variable domain is GAGVSQSPRYKVAKRGQDVALRCDPISGHVSLFWYQQALGQGPEFLTYFQNEAQLDKSGLPSDRFFAERPEGSVSTLKIQRTQQEDSAVYLCASSSRLAGATGELFFGEGSRLTVL.

The chain joins TRBV19 to TRBJ2-7; D possibly matches TRBD1 or TRBD2 (6 bases each). CDR3 length equals 14 residues. The V gene lost 7 bases and the J gene lost 3 bases, with 16 bases spanning the gap. The germline CDR1 and CDR2 sequences are LNHDA and SQIVND (reference sequence). The DNA of the CDR3 is TGTGCCAGTAATACAAAGGGGGGTTTCTACGAGCAGTACTTC. The encoded protein is CASNTKGGFYEQYF.

This clonotype was observed a handful of times. This chain joins TRBV12-3 or TRBV12-4 and TRBJ2-7; 7 bases fit TRBD1. The V gene end was trimmed by 4 bases and the J gene end by 0 bases; junction bases not matched to a gene: 9. This CDR3 has 16 residues. The CDR3 region is CASSYFRDSNSYEQYF. CDR3 nucleotides: TGTGCCAGCAGTTACTTCAGGGACAGCAACTCCTACGAGCAGTACTTC.

This clonotype occurred a few times. The chain carries TRBV20-1 and TRBJ1-6; no definite D call. V was pared by 4 bases and J by 10 bases, with 11 bases between. Per the germline V gene, CDR1 is DFQATT and CDR2 is SNEGSKA (reference sequence). The CDR3 runs to 12 residues. CDR3 in DNA: TGCAGTGCTAAAGGGTCTGACTCACCCCTCCACTTT. This codes for CSAKGSDSPLHF.